The 19 T cell receptor beta chains reported below all come from one sample, sequenced in a study of CD8+CD57+ T cells in acquired aplastic anemia. According to the study, genomic DNA was the template for TCR beta VDJ and CDR3 profiling. TCRdb analysed the reads with MiXCR anew, one entry per CDR3 protein. The sample lists roughly 180,000 distinct CDR3 sequences, 45% to 60% seen once, with roughly 13% in the top ten. An expansion of CD8+CD57+ cells by flow cytometry had been shown in patients chosen for sequencing. The sequenced sample consisted of sorted CD4+, CD8+, or CD8+CD57+ T cells (not recorded which) from PBMCs. The origin of the receptors is a human donor with aplastic anemia.

This sequence joins TRBV2 and TRBJ2-1; possible D gene TRBD2, 6 bases. This CDR3 contains 14 residues. Trimming pared 8 bases from V and 2 bases from J, leaving 13 bases between. Germline-derived CDR1 and CDR2 are SNHLY and FYNNEI. The CDR3 loop is CASGVADPYNEQFF. The CDR3 DNA reads as TGTGCCAGCGGGGTAGCGGACCCCTACAATGAGCAGTTCTTC. Drawing the rest from reference TRBV2 and TRBJ2-1, the complete variable domain is EPEVTQTPSHQVTQMGQEVILRCVPISNHLYFYWYRQILGQKVEFLVSFYNNEISEKSEIFDDQFSVERPDGSNFTLKIRSTKLEDSAMYFCASGVADPYNEQFFGPGTRLTVL.

There are many counts of this clonotype. The rearrangement joins TRBV11-2 to TRBJ2-7, with 16 bases matching TRBD2. The CDR3 has 18 residues. V dropped 6 bases and J dropped 0; count of bases not matched to a gene: 8. CDR1 and CDR2 from the germline V gene are SGHAT and FQNNGV. The CDR3 DNA reads TGTGCCAGCAGACCGGGACTAGCGGGGGGGCCTTTCTCCTACGAGCAGTACTTC. Protein product: CASRPGLAGGPFSYEQYF.

The chain is built from TRBV11-1 and TRBJ2-3; D remains ambiguous. Trimming cost V 0 bases and J 0 bases, with 10 bases left between them. In germline, CDR1 is SGHAT, CDR2 FQDESV (reference sequence). This CDR3 spans 16 amino acids. CDR3 in amino acids: CASSLALSASTDTQYF. CDR3 nucleotides: TGTGCCAGCAGCTTAGCGCTATCAGCTAGCACAGATACGCAGTATTTT.

This clonotype was counted ten times or more. The chain is built from TRBV19 and TRBJ2-1; either TRBD1 or TRBD2 may supply D (6 bases each). Trimming stripped 7 bases from V and 3 bases from J, with 16 bases between. Germline V gene lookup returns CDR1 LNHDA and CDR2 SQIVND (reference sequence). This CDR3 is built from 15 residues. CDR3 residues: CASTRGQGSYNEQFF. CDR3 bases: TGTGCCAGTACCCGGGGGCAGGGAAGCTACAATGAGCAGTTCTTC.

This clonotype was seen only once. With a much larger clone just one base away, this may be a read error. The chain recombines TRBV6-1 with TRBJ2-7; the D gene is possibly TRBD1 (7 bases). Per germline, CDR1 MNHNS and CDR2 SASEGT. V was pared by 7 bases and J by 2 bases, with 27 bases between. This CDR3 contains 18 residues. CDR3 loop: CASTRGRGDPVLAYEQYF. In DNA form, the CDR3 reads TGTGCCAGCACTCGTGGCAGGGGGGACCCGGTGCTAGCCTACGAGCAGTACTTC.

The J gene is TRBJ2-2, the V gene TRBV29-1; D remains ambiguous. V shed 7 bases and J shed 4 bases, with 7 bases lying between them. CDR3 length: 11 residues. CDR1 SQVTM and CDR2 ANQGSEA come from the germline V gene. CDR3: CSARGTGELFF. The CDR3, as DNA: TGCAGCGCTCGAGGCACCGGGGAGCTGTTTTTT.

The chain links TRBV20-1 to TRBJ2-5, with 8 bases fitting TRBD2. J gave up 5 bases and V 1 base, and 9 bases lay outside the gene matches. Germline CDR1 reads DFQATT; CDR2 reads SNEGSKA (reference sequence). This CDR3 is built from 15 residues. The CDR3: CSARGAGGGGETQYF. The CDR3 DNA follows: TGCAGTGCTAGAGGGGCGGGAGGTGGAGGGGAGACCCAGTACTTC.

There are many counts of this clonotype. This rearrangement joins TRBV5-1 to TRBJ1-5; D gene unclear. Germline lookup yields CDR1 SGHRS and CDR2 YFSETQ. The CDR3 contains 14 residues. V dropped 2 bases and J dropped 4 bases, with 10 bases sitting between them. As DNA, the CDR3 is TGCGCCAGCAGCTTTGGCGGCGATAATCAGCCCCAGCATTTT. It encodes CASSFGGDNQPQHF.

There are many counts of this clonotype. This sequence joins TRBV7-2 and TRBJ2-7; possibly TRBD1 for D (6 bases). Trimming shortened V by 0 bases and J by 1 base, and 16 bases separated the two germline ends. The CDR3 loop spans 17 amino acids. From germline, CDR1 is SGHTA and CDR2 FQGNSA. Here the CDR3 DNA reads TGTGCCAGCAGCTTAGCCCTCAGAGGGGGTCTTTCCTACGAGCAGTACTTC. Its protein is CASSLALRGGLSYEQYF.

This chain connects TRBV12-3 or TRBV12-4 to TRBJ2-3; 8 bases line up with TRBD2. The V gene end was trimmed by 5 bases and the J gene end by 1 base; junction bases not matched to a gene: 5. The CDR3 extends over 15 amino acids. This CDR3 reads CASSPGLDRTDTQYF. The CDR3 region has the DNA TGTGCCAGCAGTCCGGGACTAGACCGCACAGATACGCAGTATTTT.

The chain couples TRBV4-2 to TRBJ2-1; D uncertain. CDR3 length: 15 residues. Trimming stripped 2 bases from V and 5 bases from J, with 13 bases between. Germline CDR1 reads LGHNA; CDR2 reads YNFKEQ. The CDR3: CASSQPSLSDNEQFF. DNA for the CDR3: TGTGCCAGCAGCCAACCGTCCCTAAGCGACAATGAGCAGTTCTTC.

Turning to this clonotype: A much bigger clone sits one base away, suggesting this may be a read error. The chain has TRBV7-3 and TRBJ2-7; weak D call: TRBD1 (6 bases). Near its end, the DNA agrees better with TRBJ2-1, so the J call may be wrong. The germline gives CDR1 SGHTA, CDR2 FQGTGA. The CDR3 runs to 15 residues. CDR3 DNA sequence: TGTGCCAGCAGCCGAGGACAGAGAATGAATTTTGAGCAGTTCTTC. It specifies CASSRGQRMNFEQFF.

In its sample, this clonotype was seen many times. V gene TRBV5-6 combines with J gene TRBJ2-2; TRBD2 is a possible D gene (5 bases). The V and J ends lost 3 bases and 7 bases respectively, with 13 bases between them. The CDR3 spans 14 residues. Germline V lookup: CDR1 SGHDT, CDR2 YYEEEE. This CDR3 is CASSSPGRHGELFF. The CDR3, as DNA: TGTGCCAGCAGCTCTCCTGGGAGACACGGGGAGCTGTTTTTT.

This clonotype was detected a few times. The chain recombines TRBV2 with TRBJ2-1, with 12 bases fitting TRBD2. The V gene end was trimmed by 7 bases and the J gene end by 0 bases; junction bases not matched to a gene: 4. The CDR3 is 16 amino acids. The germline gives CDR1 SNHLY, CDR2 FYNNEI. The CDR3 spells CASTRTSGISYNEQFF. For the CDR3, the DNA is TGTGCCAGCACGCGGACTAGCGGGATCTCCTACAATGAGCAGTTCTTC.

The chain recombines TRBV4-2 with TRBJ2-1; 7 nucleotides align to TRBD2. The ends lost 4 bases at V and 4 bases at J; junction bases unmatched: 10. The germline gives CDR1 LGHNA, CDR2 YNFKEQ. The CDR3 sequence is 16 residues long. The CDR3 DNA sequence: TGTGCCAGCAGCCTGATTTTTGTGGGGGGGTACAATGAGCAGTTCTTC. Its translation is CASSLIFVGGYNEQFF.

The CDR3 coding sequence is TGTGCCAGCAGCTTAGGTGGTGGACTAGCCTACAATGAGCAGTTCTTC. This gives the protein CASSLGGGLAYNEQFF. V is TRBV11-2 and J is TRBJ2-1; 7 bases fit TRBD2. Per germline, CDR1 SGHAT and CDR2 FQNNGV. The CDR3 sequence is 16 residues long. V was pared by 1 base and J by 2 bases, with 5 bases of the junction left unmatched.

This chain uses TRBV7-9 with TRBJ2-1, with D unresolved. This CDR3 has 13 amino acids. Germline V CDR1 and CDR2: SEHNR, FQNEAQ (reference sequence). The V and J ends lost 5 bases and 5 bases respectively, with 10 bases between them. In DNA, the CDR3 is TGTGCCAGCAGCGGGAACTCTAACAATGAGCAGTTCTTC. The encoded protein is CASSGNSNNEQFF.

This clonotype was observed a handful of times. V is TRBV24-1 and J is TRBJ1-2; 8 bases agree with TRBD1. CDR3 length equals 17 residues. The V and J ends lost 5 bases and 3 bases, in that order; junction bases with no gene match: 13. In germline, CDR1 is KGHDR, CDR2 SFDVKD. The CDR3 reads CATSGRQGTKSDYGYTF. The CDR3 DNA is TGTGCCACCAGTGGGAGACAGGGGACAAAGAGTGACTATGGCTACACCTTC.

This clonotype was counted ten times or more. The gene calls are TRBV10-1 and TRBJ1-5; the match to TRBD1 covers 10 bases. J was trimmed by 4 bases and V by 3 bases; bases with no gene match: 6. CDR3 length: 16 residues. Germline CDR1 is WNHNN and CDR2 is SYGVQD (reference sequence). CDR3 nucleotide sequence: TGCGCCAGCAGTGAACGAAGACAGGGGGCGAATCAGCCCCAGCATTTT. Translation: CASSERRQGANQPQHF.